This T cell receptor (beta chain) was found in a study of Graves' ophthalmopathy and Graves' hyperthyroidism. As for the study in general: No treatment had been given when peripheral blood was collected at initial diagnosis. The study's findings and limits: With around 88% sensitivity and approximately 80% specificity, a 13-signature model separated ophthalmopathy from stable hyperthyroidism. Among expanded thyroid clonotypes above 0.001 frequency, most also occurred in blood. The model's ophthalmopathy progression predictions had approximately 65% sensitivity and over 72% specificity.

This clonotype has ten or more counts. Its specificity is unknown. The authors amplified TCR beta CDR3 regions from RNA transcripts. RT-PCR was first run with HTBI primers, then multiplex PCR in a second round. TCRdb analysed the multiplex PCR reads with MiXCR anew, one entry per CDR3 protein. The repertoire has roughly 500,000 distinct CDR3 sequences, around 15% of them found once; the top ten carry about 9.4%. V was trimmed by 8 bases and J by 0 bases, leaving 19 bases between them. Germline CDR1 is MNHNS and CDR2 is SASEGT. The CDR3 is made up of 16 amino acids. This sequence originates from a woman in her 30s with Graves' ophthalmopathy. The chain employs TRBV6-1 and TRBJ1-2; D might be TRBD1 (6 bases). The material sequenced was blood. CDR3 nucleotide sequence: TGTGCCAGCGGGGGCTGGAGAGAACCATCTAACTATGGCTACACCTTC. This encodes CASGGWREPSNYGYTF.